This is a list of T cell receptor beta chains from one sample in a study of CD8 T cells in ankylosing spondylitis. TCRdb re-derived calls from the 5' RACE reads in MiXCR, one entry per CDR3 protein. The sample carries 150,000 or so distinct CDR3 sequences, around 19% recorded once. Material for sequencing was blood, either unsorted or a sorted T cell fraction (not recorded which). These receptors were obtained from a male donor with ankylosing spondylitis or in good health (not recorded which). Each CDR3 is given with its conserved first and last residue. Fields, in order: J gene, V gene, CDR3 protein.

>TRBJ1-1|TRBV18
CASSPGQSNTEAFF
>TRBJ1-5|TRBV19
CASSAVPGQKYSNQPQHF
>TRBJ1-5|TRBV24-1
CATSDNQGYGQPQHF
>TRBJ2-7|TRBV20-1
CSAAEMRGREEQYF
>TRBJ2-1|TRBV7-9
CASSLGQTHLDSEQFF
>TRBJ2-7|TRBV20-1
CSATHGTSGYEQYF
>TRBJ2-7|TRBV7-9
CASSLQDTNFYEQYF
>TRBJ1-5|TRBV20-1
CSASSGGGNQPQHF
>TRBJ2-7|TRBV12-3/TRBV12-4
CASSLAGEQYF
>TRBJ2-1|TRBV5-6
CASSQSWGNNEQFF
>TRBJ2-1|TRBV28
CASSLSGLAGVNEQFF
>TRBJ2-1|TRBV11-2
CASSLDQWGSSYNEQFF
>TRBJ2-3|TRBV7-9
CASSPRISTDTQYF
>TRBJ2-7|TRBV29-1
CSVVQGAKGSYEQYF
>TRBJ2-1|TRBV6-1
CASSATGDLVPYNEQFF
>TRBJ2-1|TRBV13
CASSFLAVDEGFF
>TRBJ1-1|TRBV28
CASKSQGNTEAFF
>TRBJ2-7|TRBV10-2
CASTNGYEQYF
>TRBJ2-4|TRBV5-4
CASSLPGDLKNIQYF
>TRBJ2-3|TRBV2
CASDTNPGDTQYF
>TRBJ1-5|TRBV28
CASRGGSGNQPQHF
>TRBJ1-4|TRBV27
CASSPRGRESEKLFF
>TRBJ2-5|TRBV5-1
CASSWAGLQETQYF
>TRBJ2-5|TRBV29-1
CSGGTMSGETQYF
>TRBJ1-1|TRBV3-1
CASSQGGRREAFF
>TRBJ1-5|TRBV28
CASSPRQGLQPQHF
>TRBJ2-1|TRBV5-1
CASSLEENNEQFF
>TRBJ2-5|TRBV24-1
CATSEGLQGTQYF
>TRBJ1-4|TRBV5-4
CASSLALGQGVGEKLFF
>TRBJ2-1|TRBV9
CASSPKGLAGIVKFF
>TRBJ1-6|TRBV7-8
CASSLSMGSPPHF
>TRBJ2-1|TRBV23-1
CASSQGRGHEQFF
>TRBJ1-1|TRBV5-1
CASSHSTGPANTEAFF
>TRBJ1-2|TRBV24-1
CATSDFRANYGYTF
>TRBJ1-5|TRBV28
CASSLYRQGGWPQHF
>TRBJ1-5|TRBV21-1
CASSGATDQPQHF
>TRBJ2-5|TRBV5-1
CASSSPGREQETQYF